The clone carrying this T cell receptor beta chain occurred many times. This entry comes from a study of T-cell reconstitution after alpha-beta-depleted transplantation in children. The germline V and J ends were trimmed by 7 bases and 6 bases, with 21 bases remaining between them. CDR3 length: 16 amino acids. Construction of the TCRbeta library involved unique molecular identifiers. TCRdb re-derived calls from the PCR reads in MiXCR, one entry per CDR3 protein. Of fewer than 200,000 distinct CDR3 sequences detected, over 5.5% appear once; the ten largest clones hold more than 2.5%. The specimen was PBMCs from the stem cell graft donor, collected from the stem cell graft. The chain combines TRBV12-3 or TRBV12-4 with TRBJ2-2, with D possibly being TRBD1 (6 bases). The TCR originated in a human donor who donated a stem cell graft to a child with Wiskott-Aldrich syndrome. DNA of the CDR3: TGTGCCAGCACCGAGCTGGGACATGGGTATCCCGGGGAGCTGTTTTTT. It yields the protein CASTELGHGYPGELFF.